A selection of T cell receptor beta chains follows, all from one sample in a study of OX40 agonist ivuxolimab in advanced cancers. Libraries were prepared by immunoSEQ multiplex PCR; TCRdb keeps only in-frame clonotypes and omits some of them. The sample yields approximately 74,000 clones, 85% seen once. Sample: CD4+ or CD8+ T cells sorted from blood, taken in a trial of the OX40 agonist ivuxolimab. Receptors originate from an adult with an advanced solid tumor such as melanoma, head and neck, liver or kidney cancer. Both conserved end residues are part of each CDR3. The D gene is left open where the match is weak. Clone size, where shown, is once, few, many, or a class for clones that have expanded.

CDR3aa: CASSEPNGPTDTQYF; CDR3nt: TGTGCCAGCAGTGAACCCAATGGGCCCACAGATACGCAGTATTTT; d_gene: -; abundance: -; len: 15; v_gene: TRBV6-1; j_gene: TRBJ2-3
CDR3aa: CASSIPSEKLFF; CDR3nt: TGCGCCAGCAGCATTCCCAGTGAAAAACTGTTTTTT; d_gene: -; abundance: once; len: 12; v_gene: TRBV5-1; j_gene: TRBJ1-4
CDR3aa: CASSAEPNFKGELFF; CDR3nt: TGTGCCAGCAGCGCGGAACCCAATTTTAAAGGGGAGCTGTTTTTT; d_gene: -; abundance: once; len: 15; v_gene: TRBV5-4; j_gene: TRBJ2-2
CDR3aa: CASNRQGEDYGYTF; CDR3nt: TGTGCCAGCAATAGACAGGGAGAAGACTATGGCTACACCTTC; d_gene: TRBD1; abundance: few; len: 14; v_gene: TRBV28; j_gene: TRBJ1-2
CDR3aa: CASSPHQGQAGQPQHF; CDR3nt: TGTGCCAGCAGTCCCCATCAGGGGCAGGCAGGACAGCCCCAGCATTTT; d_gene: -; abundance: -; len: 16; v_gene: TRBV27; j_gene: TRBJ1-5
CDR3aa: CAISERNTGELFF; CDR3nt: TGTGCCATCAGTGAGAGGAACACCGGGGAGCTGTTTTTT; d_gene: -; abundance: -; len: 13; v_gene: TRBV10-3; j_gene: TRBJ2-2
CDR3aa: CASSISGQGSPQHF; CDR3nt: TGTGCCAGTAGTATTAGTGGCCAGGGATCGCCCCAGCATTTT; d_gene: -; abundance: -; len: 14; v_gene: TRBV19; j_gene: TRBJ1-5
CDR3aa: CASSRDSQTGYTF; CDR3nt: TGTGCCAGCAGCCGGGACAGCCAGACTGGCTACACCTTC; d_gene: TRBD1; abundance: -; len: 13; v_gene: TRBV7-9; j_gene: TRBJ1-2
CDR3aa: CASSVILVGTGELFF; CDR3nt: TGTGCCAGCAGTGTGATACTAGTGGGGACCGGGGAGCTGTTTTTT; d_gene: -; abundance: -; len: 15; v_gene: TRBV25-1; j_gene: TRBJ2-2
CDR3aa: CASSLGGLRNEQFF; CDR3nt: TGCGCCAGCAGCTTGGGGGGTTTACGCAATGAGCAGTTCTTC; d_gene: -; abundance: once; len: 14; v_gene: TRBV5-1; j_gene: TRBJ2-1
CDR3aa: CASSYSGGLANYGYTF; CDR3nt: TGTGCCAGCAGTTACTCAGGAGGGTTAGCTAACTATGGCTACACCTTC; d_gene: -; abundance: -; len: 16; v_gene: TRBV6-5; j_gene: TRBJ1-2
CDR3aa: CASSPGTGTDTQYF; CDR3nt: TGTGCCAGCAGTCCCGGGACAGGCACAGATACGCAGTATTTT; d_gene: TRBD1; abundance: -; len: 14; v_gene: TRBV6-6; j_gene: TRBJ2-3
CDR3aa: CAREDRADTEAFF; CDR3nt: TGTGCCAGGGAGGACAGGGCTGACACTGAAGCTTTCTTT; d_gene: TRBD1; abundance: once; len: 13; v_gene: TRBV6-5; j_gene: TRBJ1-1
CDR3aa: CASSYRGDNSPLHF; CDR3nt: TGTGCCAGCAGTTACAGGGGAGATAATTCACCCCTCCACTTT; d_gene: -; abundance: -; len: 14; v_gene: TRBV6-5; j_gene: TRBJ1-6
CDR3aa: CASSDYGQPQHF; CDR3nt: TGTGCCAGCAGCGATTACGGGCAGCCCCAGCATTTT; d_gene: -; abundance: -; len: 12; v_gene: TRBV11-2; j_gene: TRBJ1-5
CDR3aa: CASRGTGLNTEAFF; CDR3nt: TGTGCCAGCAGGGGTACAGGTCTGAACACTGAAGCTTTCTTT; d_gene: -; abundance: -; len: 14; v_gene: TRBV27; j_gene: TRBJ1-1
CDR3aa: CASSLASTTDTQYF; CDR3nt: TGTGCCAGCAGCTTAGCCTCTACGACAGATACGCAGTATTTT; d_gene: -; abundance: -; len: 14; v_gene: TRBV7-7; j_gene: TRBJ2-3
CDR3aa: CASSSRLSPNYGYTF; CDR3nt: TGTGCCAGCAGCTCCCGACTGTCTCCTAACTATGGCTACACCTTC; d_gene: -; abundance: -; len: 15; v_gene: TRBV11-2; j_gene: TRBJ1-2
CDR3aa: CASSLGVLAGPVYGYTF; CDR3nt: TGTGCCAGCAGCTTAGGGGTATTGGCCGGCCCTGTCTATGGCTACACCTTC; d_gene: -; abundance: -; len: 17; v_gene: TRBV7-2; j_gene: TRBJ1-2
CDR3aa: CASRGLGYTQYF; CDR3nt: TGTGCCAGCAGGGGGTTAGGGTATACGCAGTATTTT; d_gene: -; abundance: -; len: 12; v_gene: TRBV6-5; j_gene: TRBJ2-3
CDR3aa: CASSRLGNTEAFF; CDR3nt: TGTGCCAGCAGCCGACTAGGGAACACTGAAGCTTTCTTT; d_gene: -; abundance: -; len: 13; v_gene: TRBV7-6; j_gene: TRBJ1-1
CDR3aa: CASSQDGPLNSLGELFF; CDR3nt: TGCGCCAGCAGCCAAGACGGACCGCTGAACTCCCTCGGGGAGCTGTTTTTT; d_gene: -; abundance: -; len: 17; v_gene: TRBV4-1; j_gene: TRBJ2-2
CDR3aa: CASRGDTNTGELFF; CDR3nt: TGTGCCAGCAGGGGGGACACGAACACCGGGGAGCTGTTTTTT; d_gene: -; abundance: -; len: 14; v_gene: TRBV2; j_gene: TRBJ2-2
CDR3aa: CASSLQGTNEKLFF; CDR3nt: TGTGCCAGCAGCTTACAGGGAACTAATGAAAAACTGTTTTTT; d_gene: -; abundance: few; len: 14; v_gene: TRBV7-2; j_gene: TRBJ1-4
CDR3aa: CASSIEGLSYNEQFF; CDR3nt: TGTGCCAGTAGTATAGAGGGTCTCTCCTACAATGAGCAGTTCTTC; d_gene: -; abundance: -; len: 15; v_gene: TRBV19; j_gene: TRBJ2-1
CDR3aa: CASSLGMNTGELFF; CDR3nt: TGTGCCAGCAGCCTGGGGATGAACACCGGGGAGCTGTTTTTT; d_gene: -; abundance: -; len: 14; v_gene: TRBV5-6; j_gene: TRBJ2-2
CDR3aa: CASTLVDRGGTEAFF; CDR3nt: TGCGCCAGCACCTTGGTGGACAGGGGTGGGACTGAAGCTTTCTTT; d_gene: TRBD1; abundance: -; len: 15; v_gene: TRBV5-1; j_gene: TRBJ1-1
CDR3aa: CASGFEGGGPYEQYF; CDR3nt: TGTGCCAGCGGATTCGAAGGCGGGGGCCCATACGAGCAGTACTTC; d_gene: -; abundance: once; len: 15; v_gene: TRBV27; j_gene: TRBJ2-7
CDR3aa: CASTRDFNTGELFF; CDR3nt: TGTGCCAGTACCAGGGACTTCAACACCGGGGAGCTGTTTTTT; d_gene: -; abundance: -; len: 14; v_gene: TRBV19; j_gene: TRBJ2-2
CDR3aa: CASSLAAGLRTDTQYF; CDR3nt: TGTGCCAGCAGCTTAGCAGCGGGCCTGCGTACAGATACGCAGTATTTT; d_gene: -; abundance: once; len: 16; v_gene: TRBV11-2; j_gene: TRBJ2-3
CDR3aa: CASSLRQGAQPQHF; CDR3nt: TGTGCCAGCAGTCTTCGACAGGGGGCGCAGCCCCAGCATTTT; d_gene: TRBD1; abundance: -; len: 14; v_gene: TRBV5-6; j_gene: TRBJ1-5
CDR3aa: CASSVAEGVGYGYTF; CDR3nt: TGTGCCAGCAGCGTAGCTGAGGGAGTCGGCTATGGCTACACCTTC; d_gene: -; abundance: -; len: 15; v_gene: TRBV9; j_gene: TRBJ1-2
CDR3aa: CASSSHQLAGGDTQYF; CDR3nt: TGTGCCAGCAGTTCCCATCAACTAGCGGGGGGGGATACGCAGTATTTT; d_gene: TRBD2; abundance: -; len: 16; v_gene: TRBV27; j_gene: TRBJ2-3
CDR3aa: CASSPGPYTGELFF; CDR3nt: TGTGCCAGCTCACCAGGGCCGTACACCGGGGAGCTGTTTTTT; d_gene: -; abundance: -; len: 14; v_gene: TRBV18; j_gene: TRBJ2-2
CDR3aa: CASGLTGVNEKLFF; CDR3nt: TGTGCCAGCGGACTGACAGGGGTTAATGAAAAACTGTTTTTT; d_gene: TRBD1; abundance: -; len: 14; v_gene: TRBV5-4; j_gene: TRBJ1-4
CDR3aa: CASSMGRNSNQPQHF; CDR3nt: TGTGCCAGTAGTATGGGGAGGAATAGCAATCAGCCCCAGCATTTT; d_gene: -; abundance: once; len: 15; v_gene: TRBV19; j_gene: TRBJ1-5
CDR3aa: CASTPGLNTGELFF; CDR3nt: TGTGCCAGCACCCCGGGATTGAACACCGGGGAGCTGTTTTTT; d_gene: -; abundance: -; len: 14; v_gene: TRBV6-6; j_gene: TRBJ2-2
CDR3aa: CASSLGLGEQYF; CDR3nt: TGTGCCAGCAGCTTGGGACTTGGGGAGCAGTACTTC; d_gene: -; abundance: -; len: 12; v_gene: TRBV5-5; j_gene: TRBJ2-7
CDR3aa: CASGGRIEKLFF; CDR3nt: TGCGCTAGTGGGGGGCGTATTGAAAAACTGTTTTTT; d_gene: -; abundance: -; len: 12; v_gene: TRBV4-1; j_gene: TRBJ1-4
CDR3aa: CASSHTPDTQYF; CDR3nt: TGTGCCAGCAGCCATACGCCAGATACGCAGTATTTT; d_gene: -; abundance: -; len: 12; v_gene: TRBV7-3; j_gene: TRBJ2-3
CDR3aa: CASSLMRDTEAFF; CDR3nt: TGTGCCAGCAGCTTAATGAGGGACACTGAAGCTTTCTTT; d_gene: -; abundance: -; len: 13; v_gene: TRBV7-3; j_gene: TRBJ1-1
CDR3aa: CAWRRRGGGTDTQYF; CDR3nt: TGTGCCTGGAGGAGGCGGGGGGGAGGCACAGATACGCAGTATTTT; d_gene: TRBD2; abundance: -; len: 15; v_gene: TRBV30; j_gene: TRBJ2-3
CDR3aa: CASSVGGDSNQPQHF; CDR3nt: TGTGCCAGCAGTGTAGGGGGAGATAGCAATCAGCCCCAGCATTTT; d_gene: -; abundance: few; len: 15; v_gene: TRBV19; j_gene: TRBJ1-5
CDR3aa: CASSLDASGRLDEQFF; CDR3nt: TGCGCCAGCAGCTTGGACGCTAGCGGGAGGTTGGATGAGCAGTTCTTC; d_gene: TRBD2; abundance: -; len: 16; v_gene: TRBV5-1; j_gene: TRBJ2-1
CDR3aa: CASSPRAGGQDTQYF; CDR3nt: TGTGCCAGCTCACCCAGAGCGGGGGGGCAAGATACGCAGTATTTT; d_gene: TRBD2; abundance: -; len: 15; v_gene: TRBV18; j_gene: TRBJ2-3
CDR3aa: CASKRGDGYEQYF; CDR3nt: TGTGCCAGCAAAAGGGGGGATGGCTACGAGCAGTACTTC; d_gene: -; abundance: once; len: 13; v_gene: TRBV13; j_gene: TRBJ2-7
CDR3aa: CASSAQRETQYF; CDR3nt: TGTGCCAGCAGCGCCCAGAGGGAGACCCAGTACTTC; d_gene: -; abundance: -; len: 12; v_gene: TRBV6-5; j_gene: TRBJ2-5
CDR3aa: CASSLVWNEQYF; CDR3nt: TGTGCCAGCAGTTTAGTATGGAACGAGCAGTACTTC; d_gene: -; abundance: few; len: 12; v_gene: TRBV28; j_gene: TRBJ2-7
CDR3aa: CASSPEYSNQPQHF; CDR3nt: TGTGCCAGCTCACCCGAGTATAGCAATCAGCCCCAGCATTTT; d_gene: -; abundance: -; len: 14; v_gene: TRBV18; j_gene: TRBJ1-5
CDR3aa: CASSLSGGPYNEQFF; CDR3nt: TGTGCCAGCAGCCTAAGCGGGGGGCCCTACAATGAGCAGTTCTTC; d_gene: TRBD2; abundance: -; len: 15; v_gene: TRBV11-3; j_gene: TRBJ2-1